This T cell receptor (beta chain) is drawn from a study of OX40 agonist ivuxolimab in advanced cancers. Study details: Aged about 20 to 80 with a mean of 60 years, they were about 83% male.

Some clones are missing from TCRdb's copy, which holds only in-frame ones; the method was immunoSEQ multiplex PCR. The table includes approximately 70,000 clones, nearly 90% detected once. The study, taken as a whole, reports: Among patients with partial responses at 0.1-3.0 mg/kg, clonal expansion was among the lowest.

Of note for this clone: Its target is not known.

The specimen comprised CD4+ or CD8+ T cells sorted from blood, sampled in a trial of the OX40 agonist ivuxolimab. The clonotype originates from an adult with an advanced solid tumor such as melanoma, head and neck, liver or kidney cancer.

In DNA, the CDR3 is TGTGCCAGCTCACCTACGGCCGGAGACTATGGCTACACCTTC. It is translated as CASSPTAGDYGYTF. This chain links TRBV18 with TRBJ1-2; D remains unclear. V was clipped by 3 bases and J by 3 bases, with 11 bases between them. From germline, CDR1 is KGHSH and CDR2 LQKENI. The CDR3 consists of 14 residues.